This TCR beta chain was identified in a study of T cell responses to AZD1222 COVID-19 vaccine. This clone was counted a single time. Here immunoSEQ multiplex PCR was the method, and the copy in TCRdb shows in-frame clones only, minus some. The sample yields tens of thousands of clones, 85% seen once. The specimen was peripheral blood, collected on day 0 of AZD1222 vaccination. The clonotype originates from an adult in good health.

The chain's CDR3 is CASSFRQGNSGANVLTF. The CDR3 DNA is TGCGCCAGCAGCTTTCGACAGGGCAACTCTGGGGCCAACGTCCTGACTTTC. The chain is built from TRBV4-1 and TRBJ2-6; 7 bases match TRBD1. The V segment lost 5 bases and the J segment 0 bases; nucleotides outside the gene matches: 7. This CDR3 contains 17 residues. Germline CDR1 reads MGHRA; CDR2 reads YSYEKL.